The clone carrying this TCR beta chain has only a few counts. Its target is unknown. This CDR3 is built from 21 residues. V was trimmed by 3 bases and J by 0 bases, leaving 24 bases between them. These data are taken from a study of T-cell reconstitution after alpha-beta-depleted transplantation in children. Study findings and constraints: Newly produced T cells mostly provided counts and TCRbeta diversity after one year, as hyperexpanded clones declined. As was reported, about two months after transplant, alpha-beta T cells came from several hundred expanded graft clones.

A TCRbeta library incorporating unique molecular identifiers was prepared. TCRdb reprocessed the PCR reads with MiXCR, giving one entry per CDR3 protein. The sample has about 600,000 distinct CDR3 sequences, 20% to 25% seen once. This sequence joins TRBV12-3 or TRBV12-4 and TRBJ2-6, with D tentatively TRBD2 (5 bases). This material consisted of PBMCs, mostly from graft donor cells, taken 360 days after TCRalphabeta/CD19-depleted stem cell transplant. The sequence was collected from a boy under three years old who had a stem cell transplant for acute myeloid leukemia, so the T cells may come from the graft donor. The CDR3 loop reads CASSFIRGVFVYNSGANVLTF. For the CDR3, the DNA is TGTGCCAGCAGTTTTATACGGGGAGTTTTTGTTTATAACTCTGGGGCCAACGTCCTGACTTTC.